Presented here are 17 T cell receptor beta chains from one specimen sequenced in a study of blood T cell repertoires in COVID-19. Method: immunoSEQ multiplex PCR; TCRdb's copy keeps in-frame clones and lacks some. The sample carries fewer than 120,000 clones, around 90% recorded once. Sequencing input: peripheral blood. The receptor set was obtained from a human donor in a cohort sampled during active COVID-19.

This chain joins TRBV29-1 and TRBJ2-1; tentative D call: TRBD2 (7 bases). Germline CDR1 reads SQVTM; CDR2 reads ANQGSEA. V was cut by 4 bases and J by 8 bases, with 15 bases left in between. The CDR3 runs 13 residues. The CDR3: CSVGGGAKDEQFF. For the CDR3, the DNA is TGCAGCGTTGGTGGGGGGGCCAAGGATGAGCAGTTCTTC.

The chain is built from TRBV11-2 and TRBJ1-2, with 7 bases identical to TRBD1. The CDR3 runs 15 residues. The germline V gene encodes CDR1 SGHAT and CDR2 FQNNGV. V was pared by 4 bases and J by 3 bases, with 8 bases of the junction left unmatched. For the CDR3, the DNA is TGTGCCAGCAGCTCACGGACAGGCGCCTACTATGGCTACACCTTC. Its translation is CASSSRTGAYYGYTF.

The chain carries TRBV6-9 and TRBJ1-2; D gene ambiguous. This CDR3 spans 13 amino acids. V lost 4 bases to trimming and J lost 8 bases, with 14 bases between them. Germline loops: CDR1 MNHGY, CDR2 SVAAGI. The CDR3, as DNA: TGTGCCAGCAGTTTTACAGACCACGGCGGCTACACCTTC. This translates into CASSFTDHGGYTF.

CDR3 sequence reads: CASAGVNTGELFF. CDR3 sequence (DNA): TGTGCCAGCGCGGGAGTTAACACCGGGGAGCTGTTTTTT. The rearrangement joins TRBV19 to TRBJ2-2; 7 bases are a match to TRBD2. Trimming cost V 9 bases and J 2 bases; bases outside gene matches: 3. The CDR3 is made up of 13 amino acids. Germline assignment: CDR1 LNHDA and CDR2 SQIVND (reference sequence).

The chain carries TRBV10-3 and TRBJ2-2, with TRBD2 identical over 16 bases. Germline lookup yields CDR1 ENHRY and CDR2 SYGVKD. The CDR3 totals 16 residues. The V segment lost 8 bases and the J segment 4 bases; nucleotides outside the gene matches: 4. This CDR3 reads CAIGGLAGGGTGELFF. CDR3 nucleotides: TGTGCCATCGGGGGACTAGCGGGAGGGGGCACCGGGGAGCTGTTTTTT.

The rearrangement joins TRBV30 to TRBJ2-2; 7 bases are shared with TRBD1. The length of the CDR3 is 14 residues. Germline-derived CDR1 and CDR2 are GTSNPN and SVGIG (reference sequence). V lost 1 base and J lost 4; bases outside the gene matches: 3. Here the CDR3 reads CAWSDRGLTGELFF. For the CDR3, the DNA is TGTGCCTGGAGTGACAGGGGCCTCACCGGGGAGCTGTTTTTT.

The chain employs TRBV2 and TRBJ1-5; a weak D match, TRBD1 (6 bases). CDR3 length: 15 amino acids. Germline V gives CDR1 SNHLY, CDR2 FYNNEI. Trimming removed 6 bases from V and 1 base from J, with 13 bases in between. CDR3 in DNA: TGTGCCAGCAGAGCAGGGGTCACGAGCAATCAGCCCCAGCATTTT. Translating it yields CASRAGVTSNQPQHF.

J is TRBJ1-5 and V is TRBV19, with a weak D call TRBD1 (6 bases). The CDR3 has 16 residues. Germline loops: CDR1 LNHDA, CDR2 SQIVND (reference sequence). Trimming stripped 0 bases from V and 4 bases from J, with 13 bases between. The CDR3 region is CASSIEARGSNQPQHF. The CDR3 nucleotides are TGTGCCAGTAGTATAGAGGCCAGGGGCTCGAATCAGCCCCAGCATTTT.

The chain employs TRBV30 and TRBJ2-6; 8 bases fit TRBD2. CDR3 length equals 17 residues. The germline V gene encodes CDR1 GTSNPN and CDR2 SVGIG (reference sequence). The V and J ends lost 0 bases and 1 base, in that order; junction bases with no gene match: 5. CDR3 protein: CAWSVWVAGSGANVLTF. The CDR3 DNA reads as TGTGCCTGGAGTGTATGGGTAGCGGGGTCTGGGGCCAACGTCCTGACTTTC.

The chain joins TRBV5-1 to TRBJ1-1; possible D gene TRBD1, 5 bases. The length of the CDR3 is 15 residues. Trimming pared 3 bases from V and 6 bases from J, leaving 18 bases between. From germline, CDR1 is SGHRS and CDR2 YFSETQ. This CDR3 reads CASSSGGTTFAEAFF. The DNA for the CDR3 is TGCGCCAGCAGCTCCGGTGGGACTACGTTCGCTGAAGCTTTCTTT.

A few counts support this clone. The chain uses TRBV12-3 or TRBV12-4 and TRBJ1-4; D gene ambiguous. There are 13 residues in the CDR3. The germline V and J ends were trimmed by 2 bases and 8 bases, with 9 bases remaining between them. DNA for the CDR3: TGTGCCAGCAGTTTAACTGTGAGCGAAAAACTGTTTTTT. Translated, it gives CASSLTVSEKLFF.

The genes are TRBV5-6 and TRBJ1-5; perhaps TRBD1 as D (5 bases). V dropped 4 bases and J dropped 0 bases, with 14 bases sitting between them. Germline V lookup: CDR1 SGHDT, CDR2 YYEEEE. The CDR3 spans 16 residues. DNA of the CDR3: TGTGCCAGCAGCAGGTACAGGAGCAATAGCAATCAGCCCCAGCATTTT. Its translation: CASSRYRSNSNQPQHF.

The chain couples TRBV5-4 to TRBJ2-1; TRBD2 matches at 11 bases. The germline gives CDR1 SGHNT, CDR2 YYREEE (reference sequence). Germline trimming cut 4 bases from V and 4 bases from J; bases unmatched to any gene: 13. This CDR3 has 18 residues. The CDR3 sequence is CASSPRTSGPHRYNEQFF. The CDR3 nucleotides read TGTGCCAGCAGCCCTAGGACTAGCGGGCCGCATCGATACAATGAGCAGTTCTTC.

The chain carries TRBV10-3 and TRBJ2-1; 14 positions agree with TRBD2. Germline lookup yields CDR1 ENHRY and CDR2 SYGVKD. The CDR3 sequence is 21 residues long. The V segment lost 6 bases and the J segment 3 bases; nucleotides outside the gene matches: 19. In DNA, the CDR3 is TGTGCCATCAGAAAATCCAACGGGGGACTAGCGGGAGTTTTACGCTACAATGAGCAGTTCTTC. Its protein product is CAIRKSNGGLAGVLRYNEQFF.

This sequence joins TRBV15 and TRBJ1-1; D not certain. There are 13 residues in the CDR3. Germline V CDR1 and CDR2: LNHNV, YYDKDF (reference sequence). V was shortened by 6 bases and J by 1 base, with 9 bases between the two germline ends. CDR3 coding DNA: TGTGCCACCAGGTCGAGTGGGAACACTGAAGCTTTCTTT. Its translation is CATRSSGNTEAFF.

This clone was picked up one time. V is TRBV6-5 and J is TRBJ2-7, with TRBD1 matching 8 bases. This CDR3 contains 14 residues. Germline assignment: CDR1 MNHEY and CDR2 SVGAGI. Germline trimming cut 6 bases from V and 3 bases from J; bases unmatched to any gene: 7. The CDR3 nucleotides are TGTGCCAGCAGCGTTAGGACAGGGTTCTACGAGCAGTACTTC. Its translation is CASSVRTGFYEQYF.

This chain joins TRBV11-2 and TRBJ2-5, with 8 bases aligning to TRBD2. Trimming cost V 2 bases and J 5 bases; bases outside gene matches: 7. The CDR3 spans 15 residues. From germline, CDR1 is SGHAT and CDR2 FQNNGV. The CDR3 region is CASSLLLADRETQYF. In DNA form, the CDR3 reads TGTGCCAGCAGCTTATTACTAGCGGATCGGGAGACCCAGTACTTC.